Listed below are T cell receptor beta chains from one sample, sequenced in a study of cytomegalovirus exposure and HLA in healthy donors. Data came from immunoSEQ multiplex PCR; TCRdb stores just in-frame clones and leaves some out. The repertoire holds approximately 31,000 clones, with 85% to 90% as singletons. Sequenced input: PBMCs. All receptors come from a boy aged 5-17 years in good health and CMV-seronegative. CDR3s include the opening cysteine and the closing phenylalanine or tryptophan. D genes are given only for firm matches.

TGTGCCAGCAGCCCCGGACTAGACAGCACAGATACGCAGTATTTT | CASSPGLDSTDTQYF | TRBD2 | TRBJ2-3 | TRBV7-9
TGTGCCACCAGAATGACACCGGCTAACTATGGCTACACCTTC | CATRMTPANYGYTF | . | TRBJ1-2 | TRBV28
TGTGCCTGGAGTTTTGGGGGCGTGGGAGATACGCAGTATTTT | CAWSFGGVGDTQYF | . | TRBJ2-3 | TRBV30
TGTGCCAGCAGCTTGGTGACAGGGGGGGTGGAGACCCAGTACTTC | CASSLVTGGVETQYF | TRBD1 | TRBJ2-5 | TRBV11-2
TGTGCCAGCAGCTTATCCGGGGGTAGAAACACCATATATTTT | CASSLSGGRNTIYF | . | TRBJ1-3 | TRBV7-8
TGTGCCAGCAGTCCTCGGACAGGTGGAGCCTACGAGCAGTACTTC | CASSPRTGGAYEQYF | TRBD1 | TRBJ2-7 | TRBV9
TGTGCCAGCAGCTTACGGCAGGTTTATGGCTACACCTTC | CASSLRQVYGYTF | . | TRBJ1-2 | TRBV11-2
TGCGCCAGCAGCCAGATAACAGGGATCGGCACAGATACGCAGTATTTT | CASSQITGIGTDTQYF | . | TRBJ2-3 | TRBV4-1
TGCGCCAGCAGCTTGGACCTAGGACAGTCCTACAATGAGCAGTTCTTC | CASSLDLGQSYNEQFF | . | TRBJ2-1 | TRBV5-1
TGCAGCGTTCCCGACAGGTCCCGGGCCAACGTCCTGACTTTC | CSVPDRSRANVLTF | . | TRBJ2-6 | TRBV29-1